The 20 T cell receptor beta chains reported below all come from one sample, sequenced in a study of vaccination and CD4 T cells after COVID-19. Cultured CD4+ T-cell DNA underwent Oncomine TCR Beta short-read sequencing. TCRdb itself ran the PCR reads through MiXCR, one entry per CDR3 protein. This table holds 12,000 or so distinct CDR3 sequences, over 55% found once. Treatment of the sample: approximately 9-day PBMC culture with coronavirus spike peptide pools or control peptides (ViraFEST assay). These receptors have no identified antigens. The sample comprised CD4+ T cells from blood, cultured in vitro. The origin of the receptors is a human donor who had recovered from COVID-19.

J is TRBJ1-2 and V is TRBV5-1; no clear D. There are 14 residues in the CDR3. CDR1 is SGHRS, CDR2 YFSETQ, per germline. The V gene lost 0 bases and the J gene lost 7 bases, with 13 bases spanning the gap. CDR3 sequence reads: CASSLGGDQVGYTF. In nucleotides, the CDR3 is TGCGCCAGCAGCTTGGGTGGGGATCAGGTTGGCTACACCTTC.

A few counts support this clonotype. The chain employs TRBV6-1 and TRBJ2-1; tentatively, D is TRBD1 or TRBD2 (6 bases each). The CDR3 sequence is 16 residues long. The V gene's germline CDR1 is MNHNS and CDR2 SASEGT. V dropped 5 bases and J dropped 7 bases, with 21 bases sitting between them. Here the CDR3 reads CASSPLGGAFGNEQFF. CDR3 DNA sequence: TGTGCCAGCAGTCCCCTGGGGGGCGCCTTTGGGAATGAGCAGTTCTTC.

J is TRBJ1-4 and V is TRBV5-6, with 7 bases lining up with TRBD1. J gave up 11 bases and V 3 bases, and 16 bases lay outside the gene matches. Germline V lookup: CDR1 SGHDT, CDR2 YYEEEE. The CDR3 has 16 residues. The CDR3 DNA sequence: TGTGCCAGCAGCTCGGACAGGTCTTGGGGAGAGGGGAAACTGTTTTTT. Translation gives CASSSDRSWGEGKLFF.

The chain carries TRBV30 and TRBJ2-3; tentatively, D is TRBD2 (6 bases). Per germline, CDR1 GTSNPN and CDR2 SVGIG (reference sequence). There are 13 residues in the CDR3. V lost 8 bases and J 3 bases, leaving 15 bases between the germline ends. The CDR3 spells CARRGFGTDTQYF. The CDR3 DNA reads TGTGCCAGACGGGGGTTTGGTACAGATACGCAGTATTTT.

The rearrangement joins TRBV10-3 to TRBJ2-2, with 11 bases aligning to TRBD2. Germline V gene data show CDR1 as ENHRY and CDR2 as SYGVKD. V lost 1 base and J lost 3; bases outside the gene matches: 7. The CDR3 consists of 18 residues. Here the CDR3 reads CAISEFASGGTDTGELFF. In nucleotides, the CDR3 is TGTGCCATCAGTGAGTTTGCTAGCGGGGGGACGGACACCGGGGAGCTGTTTTTT.

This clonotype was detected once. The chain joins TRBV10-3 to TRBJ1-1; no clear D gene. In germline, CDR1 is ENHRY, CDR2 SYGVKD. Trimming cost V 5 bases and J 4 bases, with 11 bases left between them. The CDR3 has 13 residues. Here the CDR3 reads CAISPAEGTEAFF. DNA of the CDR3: TGTGCCATCAGTCCTGCAGAGGGCACTGAAGCTTTCTTT.

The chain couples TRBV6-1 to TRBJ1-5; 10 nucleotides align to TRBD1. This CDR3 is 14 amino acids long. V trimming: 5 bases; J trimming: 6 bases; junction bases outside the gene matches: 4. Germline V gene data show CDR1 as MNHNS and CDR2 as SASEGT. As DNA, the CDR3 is TGTGCCAGCAGTCGCGGGACAGGGGTTCAGCCCCAGCATTTT. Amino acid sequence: CASSRGTGVQPQHF.

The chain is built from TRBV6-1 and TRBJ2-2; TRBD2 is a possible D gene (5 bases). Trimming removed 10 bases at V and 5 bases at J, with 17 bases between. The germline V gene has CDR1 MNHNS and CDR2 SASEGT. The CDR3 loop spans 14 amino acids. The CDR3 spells CAIREGTGTGELFF. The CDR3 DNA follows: TGTGCCATCAGAGAGGGTACGGGGACCGGGGAGCTGTTTTTT.

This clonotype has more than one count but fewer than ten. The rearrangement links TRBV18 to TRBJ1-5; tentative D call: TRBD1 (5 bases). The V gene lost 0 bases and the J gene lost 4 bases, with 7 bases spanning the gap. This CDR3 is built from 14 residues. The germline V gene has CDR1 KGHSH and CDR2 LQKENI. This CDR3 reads CASSPPGENQPQHF. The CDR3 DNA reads TGTGCCAGCTCACCACCGGGGGAGAATCAGCCCCAGCATTTT.

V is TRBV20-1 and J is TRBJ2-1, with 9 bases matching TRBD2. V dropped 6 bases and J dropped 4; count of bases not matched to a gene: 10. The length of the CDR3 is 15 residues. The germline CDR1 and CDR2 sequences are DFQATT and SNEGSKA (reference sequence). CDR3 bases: TGCAGTGCCAAACAGCCTAGCGGGATATACAATGAGCAGTTCTTC. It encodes CSAKQPSGIYNEQFF.

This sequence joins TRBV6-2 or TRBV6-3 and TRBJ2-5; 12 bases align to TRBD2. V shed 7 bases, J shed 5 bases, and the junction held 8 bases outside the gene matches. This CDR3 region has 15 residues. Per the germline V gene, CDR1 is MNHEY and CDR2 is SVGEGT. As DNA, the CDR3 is TGTGCCAGCAAACGTCCTCTAGCGGGGGGGGAGACCCAGTACTTC. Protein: CASKRPLAGGETQYF.

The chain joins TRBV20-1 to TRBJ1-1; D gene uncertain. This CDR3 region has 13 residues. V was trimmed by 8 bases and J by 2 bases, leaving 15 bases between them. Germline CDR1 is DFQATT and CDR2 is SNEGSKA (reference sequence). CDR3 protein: CSPNLRGNTEAFF. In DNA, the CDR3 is TGCAGTCCAAACCTCCGGGGAAACACTGAAGCTTTCTTT.

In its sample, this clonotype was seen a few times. The CDR3 DNA reads as TGTGCCAGCAGTGGCACAGGACAGATCAATCAGCCCCAGCATTTT. Translating gives CASSGTGQINQPQHF. The chain couples TRBV6-1 to TRBJ1-5; weak D call: TRBD1 (6 bases). Deletions cut 4 bases from V and 3 bases from J, with 13 bases between. Germline V CDR1 and CDR2: MNHNS, SASEGT. This CDR3 is built from 15 residues.

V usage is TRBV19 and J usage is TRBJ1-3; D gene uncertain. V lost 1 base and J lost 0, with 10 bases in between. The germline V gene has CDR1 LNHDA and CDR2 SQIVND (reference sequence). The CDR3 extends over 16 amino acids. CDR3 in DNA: TGTGCCAGTAGTATAGGCGGTCTGCACTCTGGAAACACCATATATTTT. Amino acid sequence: CASSIGGLHSGNTIYF.

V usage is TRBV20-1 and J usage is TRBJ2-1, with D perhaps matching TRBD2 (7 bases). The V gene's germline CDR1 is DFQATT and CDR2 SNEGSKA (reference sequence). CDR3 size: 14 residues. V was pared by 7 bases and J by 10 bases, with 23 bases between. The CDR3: CSGKGGLDFGEQFF. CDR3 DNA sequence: TGCAGTGGGAAGGGGGGGCTCGATTTCGGGGAGCAGTTCTTC.

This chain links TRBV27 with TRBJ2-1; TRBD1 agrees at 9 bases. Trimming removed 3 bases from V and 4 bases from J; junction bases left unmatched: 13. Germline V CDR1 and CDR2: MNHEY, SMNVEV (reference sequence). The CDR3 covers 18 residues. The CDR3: CASSFDLHRGRGYNEQFF. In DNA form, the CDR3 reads TGTGCCAGCAGTTTCGACCTCCACAGGGGGCGAGGGTACAATGAGCAGTTCTTC.

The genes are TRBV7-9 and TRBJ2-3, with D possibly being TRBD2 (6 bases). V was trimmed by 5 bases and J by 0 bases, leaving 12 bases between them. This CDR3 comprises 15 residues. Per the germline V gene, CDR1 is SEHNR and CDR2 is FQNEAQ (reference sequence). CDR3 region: CASSPQGTSTDTQYF. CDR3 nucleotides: TGTGCCAGCAGCCCCCAAGGGACTAGCACAGATACGCAGTATTTT.

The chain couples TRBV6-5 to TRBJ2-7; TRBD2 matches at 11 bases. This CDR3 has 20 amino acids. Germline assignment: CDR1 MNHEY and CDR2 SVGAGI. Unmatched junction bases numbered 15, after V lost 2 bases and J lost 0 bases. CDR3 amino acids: CASSYRLSSGGPTNSYEQYF. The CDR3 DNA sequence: TGTGCCAGCAGTTACCGCCTTTCTAGCGGGGGGCCTACGAACTCCTACGAGCAGTACTTC.

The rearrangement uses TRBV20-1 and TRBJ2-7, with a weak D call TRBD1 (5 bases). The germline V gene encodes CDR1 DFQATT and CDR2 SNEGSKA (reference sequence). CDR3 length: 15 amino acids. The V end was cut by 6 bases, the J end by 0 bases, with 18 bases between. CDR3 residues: CSANGWGPSSYEQYF. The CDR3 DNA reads TGCAGTGCCAATGGGTGGGGCCCTAGCTCCTACGAGCAGTACTTC.

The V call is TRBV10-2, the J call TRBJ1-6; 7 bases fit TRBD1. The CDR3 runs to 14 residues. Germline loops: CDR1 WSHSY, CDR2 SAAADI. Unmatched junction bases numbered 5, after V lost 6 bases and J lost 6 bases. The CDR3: CASRWGQLNSPLHF. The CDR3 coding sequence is TGCGCCAGCAGATGGGGACAGCTTAATTCACCCCTCCACTTT.